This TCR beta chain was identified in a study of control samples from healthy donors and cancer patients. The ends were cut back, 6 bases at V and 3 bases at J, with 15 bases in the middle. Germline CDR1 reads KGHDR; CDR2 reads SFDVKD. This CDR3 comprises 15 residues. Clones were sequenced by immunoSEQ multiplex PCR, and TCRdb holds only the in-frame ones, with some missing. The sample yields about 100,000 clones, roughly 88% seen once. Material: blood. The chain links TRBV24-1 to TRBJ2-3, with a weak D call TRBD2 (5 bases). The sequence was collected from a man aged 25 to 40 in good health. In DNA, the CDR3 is TGTGCCACCAGTAATTCAGCGGATGGAACAGATACGCAGTATTTT. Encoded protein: CATSNSADGTDTQYF.